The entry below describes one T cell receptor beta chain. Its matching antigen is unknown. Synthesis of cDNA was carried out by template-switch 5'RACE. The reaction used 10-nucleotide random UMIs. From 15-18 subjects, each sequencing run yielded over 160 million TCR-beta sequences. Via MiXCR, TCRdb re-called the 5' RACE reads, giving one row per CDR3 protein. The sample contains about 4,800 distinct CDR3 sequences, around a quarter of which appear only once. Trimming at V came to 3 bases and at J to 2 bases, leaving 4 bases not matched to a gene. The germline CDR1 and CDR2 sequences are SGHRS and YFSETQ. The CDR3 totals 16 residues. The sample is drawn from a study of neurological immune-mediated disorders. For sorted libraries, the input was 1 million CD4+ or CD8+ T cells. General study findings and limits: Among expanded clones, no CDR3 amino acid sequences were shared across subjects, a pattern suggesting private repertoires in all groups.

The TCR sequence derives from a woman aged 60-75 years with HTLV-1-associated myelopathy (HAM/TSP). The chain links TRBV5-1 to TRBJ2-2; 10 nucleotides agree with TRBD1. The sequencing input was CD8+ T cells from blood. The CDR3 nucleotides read TGCGCCAGCAGCTGTGGGGACAGGGGTAACACCGGGGAGCTGTTTTTT. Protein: CASSCGDRGNTGELFF.